This TCR beta chain was captured in a study of blood T cell repertoires in COVID-19. About the research overall: The United States, Italy and Spain were the sources of the acute and convalescent COVID-19 samples.

The CDR3 length is 18 residues. Germline loops: CDR1 MNHEY, CDR2 SVGEGT. V dropped 2 bases and J dropped 2 bases, with 21 bases sitting between them. Data came from immunoSEQ multiplex PCR; TCRdb stores just in-frame clones and leaves some out. The profile shows 150,000 to 200,000 clones, 92% of them singletons. The TCR was taken from a man younger than 45 with COVID-19, enrolled during active disease. Sample: peripheral blood. V usage is TRBV6-2 or TRBV6-3 and J usage is TRBJ1-1, with a possible D match to TRBD1 (5 bases). DNA of the CDR3: TGTGCCAGCAGTTACCCACGAATCGACATCACAGGTAACACTGAAGCTTTCTTT. Its protein is CASSYPRIDITGNTEAFF.